Shown below are 26 T cell receptor beta chains from a single sample sequenced in a study of T-cell reconstitution after alpha-beta-depleted transplantation in children. For TCRbeta, the library was prepared with unique molecular identifiers. MiXCR was run by TCRdb on the PCR reads, yielding one entry per CDR3 protein. The sample lists 150,000 to 200,000 distinct CDR3 sequences, 11% occurring once. The sequences come from PBMCs, collected before TCRalphabeta/CD19-depleted stem cell transplant. All receptors derive from a boy aged 2 to 10 with acute myeloid leukemia, due to receive a stem cell transplant.

As concerns this clonotype: With a much larger clone just one base away, this may be a read error. The chain links TRBV5-1 to TRBJ2-7; D is unresolved. V lost 1 base and J lost 8, with 16 bases in between. Germline-derived CDR1 and CDR2 are SGHRS and YFSETQ. The CDR3 contains 14 residues. The CDR3 here is CASSLWQGTDQQYF. The CDR3 DNA follows: TGCGCCAGCAGCTTGTGGCAAGGAACGGACCAGCAGTACTTC.

Many counts were recorded for this clonotype. The chain has TRBV28 and TRBJ1-5, with D perhaps matching TRBD1 (6 bases). Looked up from germline, CDR1 is MDHEN and CDR2 is SYDVKM. Trimming took 6 bases from V and 1 from J, leaving 19 bases between them. The CDR3 spans 17 residues. DNA for the CDR3: TGTGCCAGCAGCTTGATAGGGGGGGCGCTGAGCAATCAGCCCCAGCATTTT. It encodes CASSLIGGALSNQPQHF.

This clonotype was counted many times. The CDR3 bases are TGCGCCAGCAGCTTCCGACATCCCGGCACAGATACGCAGTATTTT. Its protein product is CASSFRHPGTDTQYF. The chain uses TRBV5-1 and TRBJ2-3; D ambiguous. Germline V gene data show CDR1 as SGHRS and CDR2 as YFSETQ. This CDR3 has 15 residues. Trimming left V 2 bases short and J 1 base short, with 11 bases between.

The chain recombines TRBV7-6 with TRBJ2-3; D might be TRBD2 (6 bases). Trimming left V 1 base short and J 5 bases short, with 7 bases between. This CDR3 is 13 amino acids long. CDR1 is SGHVS and CDR2 is FNYEAQ in the germline V gene. Written as DNA, the CDR3 is TGTGCCAGCAGCTTAGGGGAGGTAGATACGCAGTATTTT. Translation: CASSLGEVDTQYF.

Many counts were recorded for this clonotype. The V and J genes are TRBV20-1 and TRBJ1-1; 8 nucleotides line up with TRBD1. The V and J ends lost 6 bases and 6 bases, in that order; junction bases with no gene match: 6. Germline V gene lookup returns CDR1 DFQATT and CDR2 SNEGSKA (reference sequence). This CDR3 is built from 12 residues. CDR3 residues: CSAPDREAEAFF. The CDR3 region has the DNA TGCAGTGCCCCGGACAGGGAAGCTGAAGCTTTCTTT.

This clonotype was seen ten or more times. The genes are TRBV4-1 and TRBJ2-7; 9 bases line up with TRBD1. Germline V lookup: CDR1 MGHRA, CDR2 YSYEKL. The CDR3 extends over 16 amino acids. After removal of 3 bases from V and 3 bases from J, the junction contained 9 bases not matched to a gene. CDR3: CASSQGGTGIGYEQYF. DNA of the CDR3: TGCGCCAGCAGCCAGGGCGGGACAGGGATTGGCTACGAGCAGTACTTC.

This clonotype has ten or more counts. The V and J genes are TRBV3-1 and TRBJ1-5, with D tentatively TRBD1 (5 bases). Trimming removed 5 bases from V and 2 bases from J, with 7 bases in between. The CDR3 runs 13 residues. Germline loops: CDR1 LGHDT, CDR2 YNNKEL (reference sequence). This CDR3 is CASSDSRNQPQHF. For the CDR3, the DNA is TGTGCCAGCAGCGACAGTCGCAATCAGCCCCAGCATTTT.

This clonotype has ten or more counts. The chain recombines TRBV4-1 with TRBJ2-1; 9 nucleotides align to TRBD2. Looked up from germline, CDR1 is MGHRA and CDR2 is YSYEKL. With V trimmed by 2 bases and J by 5 bases, 10 bases remained unmatched. The CDR3 has 17 residues. The CDR3 reads CASSQTIAGDANNEQFF. Written as DNA, the CDR3 is TGCGCCAGCAGCCAAACTATAGCGGGAGATGCTAACAATGAGCAGTTCTTC.

This clonotype appeared many times. This rearrangement joins TRBV10-3 to TRBJ2-3; a possible D gene is TRBD2 (5 bases). Trimming cost V 0 bases and J 1 base, with 5 bases left between them. Germline V gene lookup returns CDR1 ENHRY and CDR2 SYGVKD. The CDR3 extends over 14 amino acids. This chain's CDR3 is CAISESEGTDTQYF. The CDR3 DNA sequence: TGTGCCATCAGTGAGTCGGAGGGCACAGATACGCAGTATTTT.

This clonotype was detected many times. V is TRBV7-2 and J is TRBJ2-2, with 10 bases matching TRBD1. With 5 bases clipped from V and 6 bases from J, the junction kept 3 bases outside the gene matches. CDR1 and CDR2 from the germline V gene are SGHTA and FQGNSA. CDR3 size: 14 residues. Here the CDR3 DNA reads TGTGCCAGCAGCCCCGGACAGGGGGCCGGGGAGCTGTTTTTT. Amino acid sequence: CASSPGQGAGELFF.

Concerning this clonotype itself: Germline and junction disagree at one end, which may indicate a read error. This chain links TRBV7-2 with TRBJ2-5; D is perhaps TRBD2 (5 bases). The germline V gene has CDR1 SGHTA and CDR2 FQGNSA. This CDR3 spans 15 amino acids. In DNA form, the CDR3 reads TGTGCCAGCAGCTTAGGAGGGAAGGGTCAAGAGGCCCAGTACTTC. Its translation is CASSLGGKGQEAQYF.

V gene TRBV19 combines with J gene TRBJ2-2; D is ambiguous. V was trimmed by 4 bases and J by 2 bases, leaving 5 bases between them. The V gene's germline CDR1 is LNHDA and CDR2 SQIVND (reference sequence). The CDR3 loop spans 13 amino acids. Here the CDR3 reads CASSKVNTGELFF. The CDR3 coding sequence is TGTGCCAGTAGTAAGGTTAACACCGGGGAGCTGTTTTTT.

This clonotype was seen at least ten times. The CDR3 region is CASSDGTPRHEQYF. The CDR3 DNA sequence: TGTGCCAGCAGTGACGGGACCCCTCGGCACGAGCAGTACTTC. V gene TRBV25-1 combines with J gene TRBJ2-7; D possibly uses TRBD1 or TRBD2 (5 bases each). The V end lost 3 bases, the J end lost 5 bases, and 14 bases lay between the germline ends. From germline, CDR1 is MGHDK and CDR2 SYGVNS. The CDR3 length is 14 residues.

This clonotype came up many times. The chain joins TRBV7-2 to TRBJ2-1; tentatively, D is TRBD2 (5 bases). V was shortened by 8 bases and J by 3 bases, with 23 bases between the two germline ends. Germline CDR1 and CDR2: SGHTA and FQGNSA. This CDR3 contains 17 residues. The CDR3 reads CASPPGKGGSLYNEQFF. The CDR3 DNA is TGTGCCAGCCCCCCCGGGAAAGGCGGGTCGCTCTACAATGAGCAGTTCTTC.

This clonotype was observed many times. This rearrangement joins TRBV10-1 to TRBJ2-1; D remains unclear. Germline-derived CDR1 and CDR2 are WNHNN and SYGVQD (reference sequence). This CDR3 has 13 amino acids. The V end was cut by 6 bases, the J end by 7 bases, with 13 bases between. The CDR3 nucleotides are TGCGCCAGCAGCCACTTCCTAGGAAATGAGCAGTTCTTC. This translates into CASSHFLGNEQFF.

The table lists this clonotype with many counts. This sequence joins TRBV7-9 and TRBJ2-2; a possible D gene is TRBD1 (5 bases). Germline V CDR1 and CDR2: SEHNR, FQNEAQ (reference sequence). The CDR3 runs 17 residues. V was cut by 1 base and J by 0 bases, with 12 bases left in between. CDR3 DNA: TGTGCCAGCAGCTTAGAGGGGCAGGCGACGAACACCGGGGAGCTGTTTTTT. It is translated as CASSLEGQATNTGELFF.

This clonotype was recorded at least ten times. V usage is TRBV7-2 and J usage is TRBJ2-7; 9 bases fit TRBD2. Trimming cost V 3 bases and J 6 bases; bases outside gene matches: 9. Germline V lookup: CDR1 SGHTA, CDR2 FQGNSA. The CDR3 consists of 15 residues. The CDR3 bases are TGTGCCAGCAGCTTTAGTCCGGCGGGAGGGGCCGAGCAGTACTTC. Translating gives CASSFSPAGGAEQYF.

This clonotype was seen at least ten times. The chain has TRBV20-1 and TRBJ2-1; 10 nucleotides line up with TRBD2. Losses at the gene ends were 5 bases for V and 5 bases for J; bases not matched to a gene: 9. In germline, CDR1 is DFQATT, CDR2 SNEGSKA (reference sequence). The CDR3 runs to 15 residues. The CDR3 loop is CSAEPAGGPHNEQFF. The CDR3 DNA reads as TGCAGTGCTGAACCAGCGGGGGGGCCCCACAATGAGCAGTTCTTC.

This clonotype was counted many times. This sequence joins TRBV11-2 and TRBJ1-3; no clear D. The CDR3 is 14 amino acids. The germline gives CDR1 SGHAT, CDR2 FQNNGV. The V end lost 2 bases, the J end lost 2 bases, and 7 bases lay between the germline ends. The DNA of the CDR3 is TGTGCCAGCAGCTTACCGTCCACTGGAAACACCATATATTTT. Its protein is CASSLPSTGNTIYF.

This clonotype occurred many times. The chain recombines TRBV20-1 with TRBJ1-4; D unresolved. The germline gives CDR1 DFQATT, CDR2 SNEGSKA (reference sequence). CDR3 length: 13 residues. The ends were cut back, 3 bases at V and 11 bases at J, with 16 bases in the middle. The CDR3, as DNA: TGCAGTGCTAGTGAGAGTAATGAGTGGAAACTGTTTTTT. It is translated as CSASESNEWKLFF.

This clonotype was counted ten times or more. The V gene is TRBV5-1, the J gene TRBJ1-6, with unresolved D. Germline V gives CDR1 SGHRS, CDR2 YFSETQ. The V end was cut by 5 bases, the J end by 8 bases, with 11 bases between. The CDR3 is made up of 13 amino acids. DNA of the CDR3: TGCGCCAGCAGTTCAAACGGGGATTCACCCCTCCACTTT. The encoded protein is CASSSNGDSPLHF.

This clonotype was observed at least ten times. The chain combines TRBV6-5 with TRBJ2-2, with D perhaps TRBD2 (5 bases). In germline, CDR1 is MNHEY, CDR2 SVGAGI. The CDR3 totals 16 residues. V was shortened by 5 bases and J by 4 bases, with 17 bases between the two germline ends. The chain's CDR3 is CASSNPGLGGTGELFF. The CDR3 coding sequence is TGTGCCAGCAGTAACCCGGGTCTAGGAGGCACCGGGGAGCTGTTTTTT.

Many counts were recorded for this clonotype. The rearrangement uses TRBV12-3 or TRBV12-4 and TRBJ2-4; possible D gene TRBD2, 5 bases. The CDR3 runs 14 residues. The germline V and J ends were trimmed by 5 bases and 9 bases, with 17 bases remaining between them. The CDR3, as DNA: TGTGCCAGCAGTCCCCCCTCTAGCCGGGGCATTCAGTACTTC. Its protein is CASSPPSSRGIQYF.

In this sample, this clonotype turned up many times. The chain carries TRBV12-3 or TRBV12-4 and TRBJ2-3; possible D gene TRBD1, 6 bases. Trimming cost V 6 bases and J 3 bases, with 16 bases left between them. The CDR3 has 15 residues. In DNA, the CDR3 is TGTGCCAGCAGGGTCAGGGGCCGGTGGACAGATACGCAGTATTTT. It yields the protein CASRVRGRWTDTQYF.

This clonotype was picked up many times. The rearrangement uses TRBV20-1 and TRBJ2-7; 8 bases fit TRBD2. Trimming removed 6 bases from V and 1 base from J; junction bases left unmatched: 11. The CDR3 has 15 residues. Germline V gives CDR1 DFQATT, CDR2 SNEGSKA (reference sequence). Here the CDR3 reads CSARAGGARSYEQYF. The CDR3 DNA follows: TGCAGTGCCAGGGCCGGGGGGGCGCGGTCCTACGAGCAGTACTTC.

This clonotype was seen many times. This sequence joins TRBV20-1 and TRBJ2-5; 11 nucleotides match TRBD2. Germline V gives CDR1 DFQATT, CDR2 SNEGSKA (reference sequence). This CDR3 is built from 15 residues. With 5 bases clipped from V and 1 base from J, the junction kept 6 bases outside the gene matches. The CDR3 coding sequence is TGCAGTGCTCCGAATAGCGGGGGGGCCCAAGAGACCCAGTACTTC. The encoded protein is CSAPNSGGAQETQYF.